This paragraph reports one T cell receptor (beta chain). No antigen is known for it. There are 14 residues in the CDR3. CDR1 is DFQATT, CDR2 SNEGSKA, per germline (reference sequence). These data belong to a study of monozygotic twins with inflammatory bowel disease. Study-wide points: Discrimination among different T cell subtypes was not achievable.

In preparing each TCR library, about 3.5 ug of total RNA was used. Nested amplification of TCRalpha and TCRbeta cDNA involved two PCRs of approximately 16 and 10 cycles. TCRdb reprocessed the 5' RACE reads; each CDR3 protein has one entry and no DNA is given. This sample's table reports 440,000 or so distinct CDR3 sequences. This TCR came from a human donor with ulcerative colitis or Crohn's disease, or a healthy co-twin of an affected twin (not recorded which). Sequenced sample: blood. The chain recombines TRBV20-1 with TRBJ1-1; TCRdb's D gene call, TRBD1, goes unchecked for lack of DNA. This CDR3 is CSASRGAGNTEAFF.